This T cell receptor (beta chain) was obtained from a study of shared clonotypes between healthy human individuals (TCRdb year 2020). Turning to the overall study: A couple of women and three men aged 18 to 49 years were included in the cohort. For each donor, CD4 naive and CD4 memory were each given three plates, CD8 naive was given two plates, and CD8 memory was given one plate. To estimate repertoire size and how much clonotype sharing occurs between individuals, the study deeply sequenced the blood TCR repertoires of several healthy adults. Between about 0.8 and 9 billion PBMCs per donor were obtained by leukapheresis. To increase sequencing depth and limit assay-specific biases, different laboratories used diverse techniques to prepare libraries and sequence TCR repertoires.

Using the deep immunoSEQ assay, multiplex PCR amplified TCR CDR3 regions from genomic DNA. Extracted genomic DNA from each cell subset was distributed evenly across all wells of several immunoSEQ 96-well plates, and each plate was treated as a replicate. For sorted subsets, 150 to 200 ng genomic DNA, equal to 25,000 to 35,000 T cell genomes, was loaded into each replicate PCR. Purified libraries were quantified with a Qubit 3.0 fluorometer, sized on a Bioanalyzer 2100, and re-quantified with the KAPA Library Quantification kit. Every immunoSEQ 96-well plate was sequenced on a dedicated single-read 150-cycle Illumina NextSeq 550 flow cell. As for the original processing: Because the immunoSEQ output included only junctional sequences and no quality scores, the filtering could not be the same as the filtering used for full-length reads. To assign V/J genes and CDR3, sequences were annotated against IMGT germline references using PyIR, a Python wrapper for IgBLAST v1.9. Reads with weak V/J assignments (E-value above 1e-6), missing CDR3, stop codons, out-of-frame junctions, or ambiguous translated residues were removed. A V3J clonotype was defined by an identical inferred V gene, J gene, and CDR3 amino acid sequence. Percentage overlap between repertoires was computed as shared unique clonotypes divided by the size of the smaller repertoire. Repertoire richness was assessed with RTK rarefaction, the Chao1 estimator, and Recon v2.1 estimates of unobserved clonotypes. OLGA was used to compute generation probabilities for all TCRbeta clonotypes that the gDNA method yielded from a handful of donors. TCRdb mirrors the immuneACCESS table, restricted to in-frame sequences. Some clones are absent from its copies; in checked studies, under half trace to an unresolved V gene, and the reason for the others is unknown. The D gene and trimming were derived from the DNA, and the V and J assignments and clone size from that table. For this sample the table gives over 1.4 million clones, of which approximately 97% were detected only once. In total, the top ten clones hold 0.95% to 1.5% of the sample.

What the study reported, not specific to this receptor: Sampling was restricted to blood, and TCR repertoires in tissue are likely to differ from TCR repertoires in blood. Sharing across a few donors was observed for around 5% of naive CD4, 3% to 3.5% of naive CD8, around 2.5% of memory CD4, and 0.4% of memory CD8 clonotypes. Incomplete sequencing was indicated by rarefaction of sorted-subset datasets, despite the large sequencing depth. Clonotypes shared by all four sorted-subset donors showed higher generation probabilities than non-shared clonotypes. Naive subsets generally had larger estimated clonotype richness than memory subsets. The genetic and exposure-history diversity represented was limited by the small number of donors. Pairwise subsampling led to the expectation that sequencing depth would affect the degree of clonotype sharing among donors.

Comments on this clone: Its cognate antigen has yet to be identified. No base quality information exists; no much larger clone differs at one position. The sample contains more than one DNA sequence encoding this CDR3.

Donors were healthy HIV-negative adults with no recently reported acute infections or vaccinations. Every donor was a Caucasian adult living in Nashville, Tennessee, USA. CD4+ T cells were enriched by magnetic negative selection; naive cells were then positively selected on CD45RA, and the negative fraction formed the memory subset. Blood was collected by leukapheresis, and PBMCs were isolated by Ficoll-Histopaque density gradient centrifugation and then cryopreserved in liquid nitrogen vapor phase. Analytical flow cytometry was used to check the purity and quantity of each magnetically sorted T cell population. Each sorted fraction had its genomic DNA isolated and then quantified by UV absorbance on a Nanodrop 2000c. The germline V and J ends show losses of 4 bases and 3 bases respectively, and no gene match explains 5 bases of the junction. Measured from the cysteine to the phenylalanine, the CDR3 is 15 residues long. This entry keeps only the CDR3 DNA: 45 bases, framed from base 1. CDR1 and CDR2 (MDHEN, SYDVKM) derive from the germline V gene.

This TCR was recovered from a man aged 30-40 years in good health. The sequencing sample was made of naive CD4+ T cells sorted from blood. According to the study, the label for this sample's cell subset or site signals: CD45RA+ positively selected. The rearranged segments are TRBV28 and TRBJ2-1; 8 central bases correspond to TRBD2. The nucleotide sequence is TGTGCCAGCAGTTCAACTAGCGGACGCTACAATGAGCAGTTCTTC. It specifies CASSSTSGRYNEQFF.